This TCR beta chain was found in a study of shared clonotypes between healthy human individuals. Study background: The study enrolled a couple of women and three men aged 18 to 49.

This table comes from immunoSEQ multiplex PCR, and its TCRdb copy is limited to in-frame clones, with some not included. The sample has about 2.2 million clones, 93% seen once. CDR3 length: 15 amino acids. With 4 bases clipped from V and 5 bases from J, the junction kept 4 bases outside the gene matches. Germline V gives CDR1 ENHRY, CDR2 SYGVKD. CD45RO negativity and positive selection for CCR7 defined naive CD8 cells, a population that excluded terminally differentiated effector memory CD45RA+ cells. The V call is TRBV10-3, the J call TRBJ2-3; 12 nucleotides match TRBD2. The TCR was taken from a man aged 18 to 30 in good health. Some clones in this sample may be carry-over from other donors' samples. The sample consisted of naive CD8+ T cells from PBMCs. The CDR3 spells CAISGLAGAEDTQYF. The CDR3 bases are TGTGCCATCAGTGGACTAGCGGGAGCTGAAGATACGCAGTATTTT.